Each of the 20 T cell receptor beta chains below was sequenced from the same sample in a study of PD-1 blockade in classical Hodgkin lymphoma. All patients experienced relapse after autologous stem cell transplantation, and brentuximab vedotin exposure was variable. Here immunoSEQ multiplex PCR was the method, and the copy in TCRdb shows in-frame clones only, minus some. The repertoire has about 43,000 clones, under 75% of them found once; the top ten carry around 2.8%. The sample was peripheral blood mononuclear cells (PBMCs), taken before the second cycle of nivolumab. These receptors all stem from a human donor with classical Hodgkin lymphoma.

The rearrangement uses TRBV25-1 and TRBJ2-7; D possibly corresponds to TRBD1 (6 bases). The CDR3 length is 13 residues. Trimming cost V 4 bases and J 6 bases, with 13 bases left between them. CDR1 and CDR2 from the germline V gene are MGHDK and SYGVNS. The CDR3 protein is CASSGTGTTEQYF. In DNA, the CDR3 is TGTGCCAGCAGTGGAACCGGGACAACCGAGCAGTACTTC.

CDR3 in amino acids: CASSYSSSGGDTEAFF. CDR3 DNA sequence: TGTGCCAGCAGTTACTCCTCCTCCGGGGGAGACACTGAAGCTTTCTTT. The chain joins TRBV6-5 to TRBJ1-1, with D possibly TRBD1 on 5 matching bases. V lost 0 bases, J lost 3 bases, and 14 bases lay in between. Germline values: CDR1 MNHEY, CDR2 SVGAGI. This CDR3 has 16 amino acids.

This sequence joins TRBV6-4 and TRBJ2-3, with D possibly being TRBD2 (5 bases). Trimming pared 0 bases from V and 1 base from J, leaving 8 bases between. The CDR3 runs 15 residues. From germline, CDR1 is MRHNA and CDR2 SNTAGT. The CDR3 region is CASSDSVRGTDTQYF. The CDR3 DNA is TGTGCCAGCAGTGACTCGGTGAGGGGCACAGATACGCAGTATTTT.

This clone was observed a single time. The CDR3 DNA reads as TGTGCCAGCAGCTTCATAAGTGGATCCTACAATGAGCAGTTCTTC. Encoded protein: CASSFISGSYNEQFF. The V call is TRBV7-6, the J call TRBJ2-1; no clear D gene. CDR1 is SGHVS, CDR2 FNYEAQ, per germline. CDR3 length equals 15 residues. Trimming cost V 3 bases and J 1 base, with 10 bases left between them. The full variable domain, its missing parts supplied by reference TRBV7-6 and TRBJ2-1, is GAGVSQSPRYKVTKRGQDVALRCDPISGHVSLYWYRQALGQGPEFLTYFNYEAQQDKSGLPNDRFSAERPEGSISTLTIQRTEQRDSAMYRCASSFISGSYNEQFFGPGTRLTVL.

The rearrangement links TRBV6-5 to TRBJ2-7; TRBD1 aligns across 7 bases. This CDR3 has 15 amino acids. V gave up 0 bases and J gave up 1 base; unmatched junction bases: 3. Per the germline V gene, CDR1 is MNHEY and CDR2 is SVGAGI. CDR3 loop: CASSYSWTGSYEQYF. The CDR3 DNA reads TGTGCCAGCAGTTACTCCTGGACAGGATCCTACGAGCAGTACTTC.

The CDR3 coding sequence is TGTGCCAGCAGCCAATCAAGGGGGCTCGGGTCGATCGACACTGAAGCTTTCTTT. Protein product: CASSQSRGLGSIDTEAFF. The rearrangement links TRBV28 to TRBJ1-1; 7 bases align to TRBD1. V trimming: 6 bases; J trimming: 3 bases; junction bases outside the gene matches: 19. Per germline, CDR1 MDHEN and CDR2 SYDVKM. This CDR3 has 18 amino acids.

The genes are TRBV7-3 and TRBJ2-3; no reliable D call. The CDR3 covers 16 residues. Germline V gene sequence: CDR1 SGHTA, CDR2 FQGTGA. V shed 4 bases and J shed 3 bases, with 17 bases lying between them. This CDR3 reads CASSSHPLDATDTQYF. As DNA, the CDR3 is TGTGCCAGCAGCTCCCATCCCCTAGACGCAACAGATACGCAGTATTTT.

This clone came up a few times. The rearrangement joins TRBV7-2 to TRBJ1-5; D uncertain. This CDR3 is built from 13 residues. Germline CDR1 reads SGHTA; CDR2 reads FQGNSA. The ends were cut back, 1 base at V and 7 bases at J, with 8 bases in the middle. The CDR3 reads CASSLGGFQPQHF. The DNA of the CDR3 is TGTGCCAGCAGCTTAGGGGGTTTCCAGCCCCAGCATTTT.

The chain links TRBV27 to TRBJ2-6, with TRBD1 matching 7 bases. V shed 4 bases, J shed 0 bases, and the junction held 6 bases outside the gene matches. In germline, CDR1 is MNHEY, CDR2 SMNVEV (reference sequence). This CDR3 has 17 residues. This CDR3 reads CASSWDSSPSGANVLTF. CDR3 sequence (DNA): TGTGCCAGCAGTTGGGACAGTAGCCCCTCTGGGGCCAACGTCCTGACTTTC.

The V gene is TRBV19, the J gene TRBJ1-1; maybe TRBD1 (6 bases). V lost 9 bases, J lost 10 bases, and 15 bases lay in between. The CDR3 is 11 residues long. CDR1 and CDR2 (germline): LNHDA, SQIVND (reference sequence). The CDR3 DNA reads TGTGCCAGCGCCGGGGGCCAGGGAGCTTTCTTT. It specifies CASAGGQGAFF.

This sequence joins TRBV6-1 and TRBJ1-2; D unresolved. The CDR3 runs to 11 residues. V dropped 10 bases and J dropped 2 bases, with 8 bases sitting between them. CDR1 MNHNS and CDR2 SASEGT come from the germline V gene. The CDR3 sequence: CAITVNYGYTF. CDR3 in DNA: TGTGCCATCACGGTCAACTATGGCTACACCTTC.

V usage is TRBV30 and J usage is TRBJ1-5; no clear D gene. The germline V and J ends were trimmed by 4 bases and 0 bases, with 13 bases remaining between them. CDR3 size: 15 residues. The V gene's germline CDR1 is GTSNPN and CDR2 SVGIG (reference sequence). CDR3 region: CAWNLGGPSNQPQHF. CDR3 nucleotides: TGTGCCTGGAACCTAGGAGGGCCTAGCAATCAGCCCCAGCATTTT.

The chain joins TRBV27 to TRBJ1-1; possible D gene TRBD1, 6 bases. Germline V gene sequence: CDR1 MNHEY, CDR2 SMNVEV (reference sequence). The germline V and J ends were trimmed by 7 bases and 0 bases, with 9 bases remaining between them. The CDR3 length is 13 residues. CDR3 coding DNA: TGTGCCAGCACAGGGGACATGAACACTGAAGCTTTCTTT. This gives the protein CASTGDMNTEAFF.

The chain is built from TRBV30 and TRBJ1-2; 10 bases are a match to TRBD1. This CDR3 region has 16 residues. V lost 2 bases and J lost 4; bases outside the gene matches: 10. Germline-derived CDR1 and CDR2 are GTSNPN and SVGIG (reference sequence). CDR3 amino acids: CAWSHPGQGSIYGYTF. CDR3 DNA: TGTGCCTGGAGTCACCCGGGACAGGGGTCGATCTATGGCTACACCTTC. Drawing the rest from reference TRBV30 and TRBJ1-2, the complete variable domain is SQTIHQWPATLVQPVGSPLSLECTVEGTSNPNLYWYRQAAGRGLQLLFYSVGIGQISSEVPQNLSASRPQDRQFILSSKKLLLSDSGFYLCAWSHPGQGSIYGYTFGSGTRLTVV.

This clone was counted a single time. The chain uses TRBV7-9 and TRBJ2-1; D is undetermined. Trimming stripped 6 bases from V and 9 bases from J, with 9 bases between. The germline gives CDR1 SEHNR, CDR2 FQNEAQ (reference sequence). This CDR3 region has 11 residues. CDR3 residues: CASRGLGEQFF. In DNA form, the CDR3 reads TGTGCCAGCAGAGGGCTCGGTGAGCAGTTCTTC.

This clone was seen a handful of times. The rearrangement uses TRBV27 and TRBJ2-2, with 9 bases fitting TRBD1. Germline V lookup: CDR1 MNHEY, CDR2 SMNVEV (reference sequence). There are 14 residues in the CDR3. Trimming cost V 5 bases and J 6 bases; bases outside gene matches: 4. The CDR3 loop reads CASSGTGGAGELFF. The CDR3 DNA sequence: TGTGCCAGCAGTGGAACAGGGGGCGCCGGGGAGCTGTTTTTT.

The V call is TRBV6-5, the J call TRBJ1-5; perhaps TRBD1 as D (5 bases). The V end lost 6 bases, the J end lost 5 bases, and 11 bases lay between the germline ends. The length of the CDR3 is 13 residues. CDR1 and CDR2 (germline): MNHEY, SVGAGI. The CDR3 spells CASRLDIDQPQHF. CDR3 DNA: TGTGCCAGCAGGTTGGACATCGATCAGCCCCAGCATTTT.

Comment on this clone: The junction and the germline gene differ at one end; a read error may be behind it. The chain joins TRBV7-9 to TRBJ2-7; D is ambiguous. CDR1 SEHNR and CDR2 FQNEAQ come from the germline V gene (reference sequence). The CDR3 covers 15 residues. As DNA, the CDR3 is TGTGCCAGCAGCGCAGACGCGTCAACGTCCTCCGAGCAGTACTTC. Translation: CASSADASTSSEQYF.

Only one count was recorded for this clone. V gene TRBV9 combines with J gene TRBJ2-2, with TRBD2 as a possible D gene (5 bases). There are 14 residues in the CDR3. CDR1 and CDR2 (germline): SGDLS, YYNGEE. V was clipped by 3 bases and J by 6 bases, with 12 bases between them. Here the CDR3 DNA reads TGTGCCAGCAGCGCAGTACTAGGCCCCGGGGAGCTGTTTTTT. Translation: CASSAVLGPGELFF.

V gene TRBV6-6 combines with J gene TRBJ1-6; D unclear. CDR1 MNHNY and CDR2 SVGAGI come from the germline V gene (reference sequence). The length of the CDR3 is 14 residues. Trimming took off 4 bases at V and 7 bases at J, with 11 bases between the two ends. CDR3 nucleotide sequence: TGTGCCAGCAGTTTAGGGCCTGCGAATTCACCCCTCCACTTT. Translating gives CASSLGPANSPLHF.